This entry describes one TCR beta chain. No antigen is known for it. Autologous stem cell transplantation was followed by relapse in every patient, and brentuximab vedotin exposure varied. Sequencing was performed with immunoSEQ multiplex PCR; in TCRdb, only in-frame clones are kept and a portion is missing. This sample yields 3,500 to 4,500 clones, of which around 77% are seen a single time; roughly a third belongs to the top ten. The data derive from a study of PD-1 blockade in classical Hodgkin lymphoma. Overall study findings and caveats: Before treatment, complete responders showed about the same diversity as newly diagnosed patients. At baseline, newly diagnosed patients reportedly showed less TCR diversity than healthy donors. CD4+ but not CD8+ TCR diversity rose significantly by C4D1.

The V gene's germline CDR1 is SGHRS and CDR2 YFSETQ. V shed 0 bases and J 1 base; nucleotides not matched to a gene: 2. CDR3 length: 16 amino acids. Specimen: peripheral blood mononuclear cells (PBMCs), collected at baseline. The rearrangement uses TRBV5-1 and TRBJ2-2; 8 bases are shared with TRBD1. The sequence was obtained from a human donor with classical Hodgkin lymphoma. The CDR3 DNA sequence: TGCGCCAGCAGCTTGGGGGACAGGATGAACACCGGGGAGCTGTTTTTT. Amino acid sequence: CASSLGDRMNTGELFF.